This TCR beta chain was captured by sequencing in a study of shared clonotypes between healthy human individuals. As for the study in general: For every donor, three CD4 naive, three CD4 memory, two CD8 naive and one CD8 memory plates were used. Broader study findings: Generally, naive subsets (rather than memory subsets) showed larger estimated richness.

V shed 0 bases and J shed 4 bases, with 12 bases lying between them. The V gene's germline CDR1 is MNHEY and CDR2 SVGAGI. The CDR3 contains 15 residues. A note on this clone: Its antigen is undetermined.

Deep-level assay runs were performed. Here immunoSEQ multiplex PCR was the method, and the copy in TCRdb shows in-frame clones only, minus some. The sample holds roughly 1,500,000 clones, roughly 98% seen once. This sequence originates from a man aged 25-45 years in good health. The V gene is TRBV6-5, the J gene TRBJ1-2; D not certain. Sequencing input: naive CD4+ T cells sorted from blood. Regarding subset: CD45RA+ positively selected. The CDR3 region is CASSYSRGGSYGYTF. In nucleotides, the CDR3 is TGTGCCAGCAGTTACTCCCGGGGTGGCAGCTATGGCTACACCTTC.